These 32 T cell receptor beta chains share one sample of origin, sequenced in a study of blood T cells in healthy people across ages. Primed by a sample-barcoded 5' primer and a J-beta primer mix, a second PCR proceeded for 7 to 11 cycles. From the 5' RACE reads, TCRdb called clonotypes with MiXCR, one entry per CDR3 protein. The table has hundreds of thousands of distinct CDR3 sequences, more than 55% seen once. The sequencing sample was made of blood. The receptors stem from a middle-aged man in good health.

This clonotype was detected only once. This chain connects TRBV6-5 to TRBJ2-2, with TRBD1 matching over 8 bases. The germline CDR1 and CDR2 sequences are MNHEY and SVGAGI. The CDR3 is 17 residues long. With 6 bases clipped from V and 3 bases from J, the junction kept 12 bases outside the gene matches. Written as DNA, the CDR3 is TGTGCCAGCAGATCTCGGTACAGGGGGGATTACACCGGGGAGCTGTTTTTT. The encoded protein is CASRSRYRGDYTGELFF.

V and J are TRBV7-6 and TRBJ2-1; TRBD1 matches at 8 bases. With V trimmed by 5 bases and J by 8 bases, 11 bases remained unmatched. The CDR3 contains 15 residues. Germline CDR1 SGHVS, CDR2 FNYEAQ. The CDR3 sequence: CASSTKAGGDYEQFF. CDR3 nucleotides: TGTGCCAGCAGCACCAAGGCAGGGGGCGATTATGAGCAGTTCTTC.

This clonotype was seen a handful of times. The J gene is TRBJ2-1, the V gene TRBV9, with 14 bases identical to TRBD2. After removal of 0 bases from V and 8 bases from J, the junction contained 13 bases not matched to a gene. The germline V gene has CDR1 SGDLS and CDR2 YYNGEE. The CDR3 is made up of 19 amino acids. This chain's CDR3 is CASSVAGTSGGPRGYEQFF. CDR3 coding DNA: TGTGCCAGCAGCGTAGCGGGGACTAGCGGGGGTCCCAGGGGTTATGAGCAGTTCTTC.

The chain carries TRBV5-5 and TRBJ1-2; 8 nucleotides align to TRBD1. The trim removed 4 bases at V and 0 bases at J, leaving 8 bases unmatched. Looked up from germline, CDR1 is SGHKS and CDR2 is YYEKEE (reference sequence). CDR3 length: 16 residues. The CDR3 DNA reads as TGTGCCAGCAGCGATTACGGGGACAGGACTAACTATGGCTACACCTTC. Its translation: CASSDYGDRTNYGYTF.

The CDR3 region is CASRQGAVEQYF. CDR3 DNA: TGTGCCAGCAGACAGGGGGCGGTAGAGCAGTACTTC. The chain employs TRBV27 and TRBJ2-4, with 9 bases identical to TRBD1. The CDR3 totals 12 residues. Germline V CDR1 and CDR2: MNHEY, SMNVEV (reference sequence). V trimming: 6 bases; J trimming: 13 bases; junction bases outside the gene matches: 7.

V is TRBV20-1 and J is TRBJ2-3, with D perhaps matching TRBD1 (6 bases). Germline CDR1 reads DFQATT; CDR2 reads SNEGSKA (reference sequence). Trimming shortened V by 2 bases and J by 2 bases, and 17 bases separated the two germline ends. CDR3 length equals 16 residues. The CDR3 nucleotides are TGCAGTGCTAGACCCGACAGGTGGGGGATCACAGATACGCAGTATTTT. This codes for CSARPDRWGITDTQYF.

The sample holds a few counts of this clonotype. The chain uses TRBV7-9 and TRBJ2-5; weak D call: TRBD1 (5 bases). The DNA end is a closer match to TRBJ2-7, so the J assignment may be wrong. CDR1 and CDR2 from the germline V gene are SEHNR and FQNEAQ (reference sequence). This CDR3 has 14 residues. This CDR3 is CASSLAPLRVEQYF. CDR3 bases: TGTGCCAGCAGCTTAGCGCCCCTCAGGGTCGAGCAGTACTTC.

The chain couples TRBV4-3 to TRBJ2-1; D possibly corresponds to TRBD2 (6 bases). In germline, CDR1 is LGHNA, CDR2 YSLEER. V was pared by 1 base and J by 4 bases, with 8 bases between. CDR3 length: 14 amino acids. Written as DNA, the CDR3 is TGCGCCAGCAGCCAAGCTGGGAGGTACAATGAGCAGTTCTTC. Its protein product is CASSQAGRYNEQFF.

This sequence joins TRBV20-1 and TRBJ2-7; D may be TRBD2 (6 bases). The J call may be in error: the DNA end matches TRBJ2-5 better. Germline V gene lookup returns CDR1 DFQATT and CDR2 SNEGSKA (reference sequence). The CDR3 loop spans 14 amino acids. The CDR3 spells CSARDRVGRGTQYF. The DNA of the CDR3 is TGCAGTGCTAGAGATCGGGTCGGGCGGGGGACCCAGTACTTC.

This clonotype was observed a few times. This chain links TRBV14 with TRBJ2-4, with TRBD1 identical over 7 bases. TRBJ2-7 matches the DNA end more closely, so the J call is doubtful. The CDR3 has 13 amino acids. Germline CDR1 SGHDN, CDR2 FVKESK. CDR3 residues: CASNEQGSYEQYF. In DNA, the CDR3 is TGTGCCAGCAACGAACAGGGGTCGTACGAGCAGTACTTC.

The table lists this clonotype with a few counts. The rearrangement joins TRBV27 to TRBJ2-5; no definite D call. This CDR3 region has 13 residues. Germline lookup yields CDR1 MNHEY and CDR2 SMNVEV (reference sequence). Deletions cut 6 bases from V and 1 base from J, with 9 bases between. The DNA of the CDR3 is TGTGCCAGCAGCGACTTCAGCCAAGAGACCCAGTACTTC. Translating gives CASSDFSQETQYF.

This chain uses TRBV14 with TRBJ2-3, with 9 nucleotides matching TRBD2. Germline CDR1 and CDR2: SGHDN and FVKESK. This CDR3 region has 16 residues. Unmatched junction bases numbered 10, after V lost 4 bases and J lost 5 bases. CDR3 bases: TGTGCCAGCAGCCTCGGGACTAGCAGGAGCGGAGATACGCAGTATTTT. It codes for CASSLGTSRSGDTQYF. The variable domain in full, with the rest retrieved from reference TRBV14 and TRBJ2-3, is EAGVTQFPSHSVIEKGQTVTLRCDPISGHDNLYWYRRVMGKEIKFLLHFVKESKQDESGMPNNRFLAERTGGTYSTLKVQPAELEDSGVYFCASSLGTSRSGDTQYFGPGTRLTVL.

This chain joins TRBV27 and TRBJ2-5; 11 bases agree with TRBD2. The CDR3 length is 14 residues. Germline assignment: CDR1 MNHEY and CDR2 SMNVEV (reference sequence). V lost 5 bases to trimming and J lost 11 bases; unmatched junction nucleotides: 10. The CDR3 sequence is CASSPGTSGREQYF. The CDR3, as DNA: TGTGCCAGCAGTCCCGGGACTAGCGGAAGAGAGCAGTACTTC.

There are a few counts of this clonotype. V gene TRBV29-1 combines with J gene TRBJ2-7, with D tentatively TRBD1 (5 bases). Trimming left V 4 bases short and J 1 base short, with 14 bases between. In germline, CDR1 is SQVTM, CDR2 ANQGSEA. The length of the CDR3 is 14 residues. CDR3 loop: CSVVFPPGSYEQYF. Here the CDR3 DNA reads TGCAGCGTTGTGTTCCCGCCAGGGTCCTACGAGCAGTACTTC.

This chain connects TRBV27 to TRBJ2-7; TRBD2 aligns across 8 bases. Germline V lookup: CDR1 MNHEY, CDR2 SMNVEV (reference sequence). This CDR3 region has 15 residues. The ends lost 9 bases at V and 5 bases at J; junction bases unmatched: 15. Here the CDR3 DNA reads TGTGCCAGTAACCTAGGAGCGGGAGCTGTCAACGAGCAGTACTTC. Its translation is CASNLGAGAVNEQYF.

The rearrangement uses TRBV20-1 and TRBJ2-1; the match to TRBD1 covers 11 bases. Germline values: CDR1 DFQATT, CDR2 SNEGSKA (reference sequence). The V and J ends lost 7 bases and 8 bases, in that order; junction bases with no gene match: 4. There are 12 residues in the CDR3. The CDR3 DNA follows: TGCAGTGTACCGGGACAGGGGGATGAGCAGTTCTTC. Its translation: CSVPGQGDEQFF.

V and J are TRBV7-2 and TRBJ2-7; tentatively, D is TRBD2 (6 bases). Germline V gives CDR1 SGHTA, CDR2 FQGNSA. V dropped 1 base and J dropped 3 bases, with 16 bases sitting between them. The CDR3 has 16 amino acids. CDR3 sequence: CASSLGQLAISYEQYF. In nucleotides, the CDR3 is TGTGCCAGCAGCTTAGGGCAACTAGCTATCAGCTACGAGCAGTACTTC.

This sequence joins TRBV9 and TRBJ2-6; D not resolved. CDR1 is SGDLS, CDR2 YYNGEE, per germline. The CDR3 is made up of 13 amino acids. V was pared by 3 bases and J by 8 bases, with 9 bases between. The CDR3 loop reads CASSADITNVLTF. The CDR3 DNA is TGTGCCAGCAGCGCGGATATCACCAACGTCCTGACTTTC.

This clonotype was seen a handful of times. CDR3 coding DNA: TGTGCCTCACGGGGGACCGCCTCCTATGGCTACACCTTC. Its protein is CASRGTASYGYTF. This chain joins TRBV6-5 and TRBJ1-2, with D possibly TRBD1 on 5 matching bases. V lost 11 bases and J 4 bases, leaving 17 bases between the germline ends. The CDR3 covers 13 residues. The germline V gene encodes CDR1 MNHEY and CDR2 SVGAGI.

The chain is built from TRBV27 and TRBJ2-7, with 11 bases lining up with TRBD2. The CDR3 runs to 15 residues. Trimming cost V 5 bases and J 0 bases; bases outside gene matches: 3. Germline values: CDR1 MNHEY, CDR2 SMNVEV (reference sequence). The CDR3 bases are TGTGCCAGCAGTCGACTAGCGGGGAGCTCCTACGAGCAGTACTTC. It specifies CASSRLAGSSYEQYF.

This clonotype was counted once. The V call is TRBV28, the J call TRBJ2-6; the D is unclear. Germline V lookup: CDR1 MDHEN, CDR2 SYDVKM. V was shortened by 2 bases and J by 0 bases, with 14 bases between the two germline ends. The CDR3 consists of 18 residues. The CDR3 DNA is TGTGCCAGCAGTTTAAGTTGGGCCGGAGCCTCTGGGGCCAACGTCCTGACTTTC. As protein: CASSLSWAGASGANVLTF.

The rearrangement links TRBV9 to TRBJ2-5; TRBD1 matches at 11 bases. The CDR3 runs to 20 residues. Germline assignment: CDR1 SGDLS and CDR2 YYNGEE. The V gene end was trimmed by 3 bases and the J gene end by 2 bases; junction bases not matched to a gene: 18. The DNA for the CDR3 is TGTGCCAGCAGCGACCCGATCCGGGACAGGGGGACCCTGAGTCAAGAGACCCAGTACTTC. Translating it yields CASSDPIRDRGTLSQETQYF.

Ten or more counts support this clonotype. V gene TRBV7-9 combines with J gene TRBJ1-5; maybe TRBD1 (6 bases). CDR1 is SEHNR, CDR2 FQNEAQ, per germline (reference sequence). The CDR3 has 15 residues. V was pared by 5 bases and J by 6 bases, with 17 bases between. CDR3 sequence reads: CASSPSSRGGQPQHF. CDR3 nucleotide sequence: TGTGCCAGCAGCCCCTCAAGCAGGGGAGGTCAGCCCCAGCATTTT.

The CDR3 loop reads CASSMLAGAGTDTQYF. The CDR3 DNA follows: TGCGCCAGCAGCATGCTAGCGGGGGCTGGCACAGATACGCAGTATTTT. J is TRBJ2-3 and V is TRBV5-1; 10 nucleotides align to TRBD2. Germline V CDR1 and CDR2: SGHRS, YFSETQ. V trimming: 4 bases; J trimming: 1 base; junction bases outside the gene matches: 6. The CDR3 length is 16 residues.

The V gene is TRBV28, the J gene TRBJ2-7, with D maybe TRBD1 (5 bases). The CDR3 extends over 13 amino acids. CDR1 and CDR2 (germline): MDHEN, SYDVKM. Trimming removed 11 bases from V and 4 bases from J, with 18 bases in between. The CDR3 here is CAVTPRAPYEQYF. DNA for the CDR3: TGTGCCGTAACCCCCAGGGCGCCTTACGAGCAGTACTTC.

The gene calls are TRBV5-1 and TRBJ2-7; a possible D gene is TRBD1 (6 bases). The J call is doubtful: the DNA matches TRBJ2-5 better. Germline CDR1 reads SGHRS; CDR2 reads YFSETQ. The CDR3 contains 15 residues. CDR3 bases: TGCGCCAGCAGCCGAGAGACAGGCCAGTCAGAGACCCAGTACTTC. The encoded protein is CASSRETGQSETQYF.

CDR3 in DNA: TGTGCCAGCAGCCACCGACTAGCGGGAGGGCCCCCTGAGACTGGGGCCAACGTCCTGACTTTC. It yields the protein CASSHRLAGGPPETGANVLTF. The chain uses TRBV11-2 and TRBJ2-6; 14 bases map to TRBD2. The ends lost 5 bases at V and 2 bases at J; junction bases unmatched: 14. The germline gives CDR1 SGHAT, CDR2 FQNNGV. The CDR3 has 21 amino acids.

V usage is TRBV12-3 or TRBV12-4 and J usage is TRBJ1-1; TRBD1 matches at 7 bases. The CDR3 has 14 residues. J gave up 4 bases and V 2 bases, and 4 bases lay outside the gene matches. DNA for the CDR3: TGTGCCAGCAGTTTACAGGGGGGAACCACTGAAGCTTTCTTT. This encodes CASSLQGGTTEAFF.

The chain employs TRBV27 and TRBJ2-4; D gene unclear. CDR3 length: 15 residues. Trimming removed 6 bases at V and 0 bases at J, with 12 bases between. From germline, CDR1 is MNHEY and CDR2 SMNVEV (reference sequence). This CDR3 is CASRVGPPAKNIQYF. The CDR3 coding sequence is TGTGCCAGCAGAGTCGGACCCCCAGCCAAAAACATTCAGTACTTC.

This rearrangement joins TRBV20-1 to TRBJ2-1; tentative D call: TRBD1 (6 bases). The J call may be wrong; the DNA end is better matched by TRBJ2-7. The CDR3 spans 15 residues. From germline, CDR1 is DFQATT and CDR2 SNEGSKA (reference sequence). CDR3 nucleotides: TGCAGTGCTAGGGACAGAGCCTTACTATACAATGAGCAGTACTTC. Translation: CSARDRALLYNEQYF.

This rearrangement joins TRBV5-1 to TRBJ1-1; D ambiguous. Trimming took off 4 bases at V and 3 bases at J, with 22 bases between the two ends. Germline V CDR1 and CDR2: SGHRS, YFSETQ. CDR3 length equals 17 residues. The CDR3 region is CASSLSPAASVDTEAFF. CDR3 sequence (DNA): TGCGCCAGCAGCCTATCGCCCGCGGCTTCGGTGGACACTGAAGCTTTCTTT.

This clonotype was detected many times. The chain links TRBV10-2 to TRBJ2-3; TRBD2 matches at 7 bases. Trimming removed 11 bases from V and 2 bases from J; junction bases left unmatched: 10. This CDR3 comprises 14 residues. CDR1 and CDR2 from the germline V gene are WSHSY and SAAADI. The CDR3, as DNA: TGCGCCGCACGACCGGCGGGAGTCACAGATACGCAGTATTTT. Translation: CAARPAGVTDTQYF.